This T cell receptor beta chain was obtained from a study of cytotoxic CD8 clonotypes in ibrutinib-treated CLL. Germline V CDR1 and CDR2: SGDLS, YYNGEE. The CDR3 covers 15 residues. Deletions cut 0 bases from V and 2 bases from J, with 9 bases between. Investigators sought sequencing depths of between 1 in 200,000 and 1 in 1 million T cells. Profiling relied on immunoSEQ multiplex PCR, and the TCRdb table lists in-frame clones only, not all of them. The sample has roughly 150,000 clones; about 84% are singletons. The source was PBMCs, collected after 24 months of ibrutinib treatment. J is TRBJ1-5 and V is TRBV9; the D gene is possibly TRBD1 (6 bases). The sequence derives from a human donor with chronic lymphocytic leukemia. The CDR3 DNA reads as TGTGCCAGCAGCGTAGGTGGGGGGCGCAATCAGCCCCAGCATTTT. This gives the protein CASSVGGGRNQPQHF.